This T cell receptor (beta chain) was profiled in a study of OX40 agonist ivuxolimab in advanced cancers. At the level of the study: Cohort: around 79% men, mean age about 62, aged about 23 to 80. Study-level points and caveats: Antigens targeted by the expanded peripheral T cells were not determined.

The repertoire was sequenced with immunoSEQ multiplex PCR; TCRdb's copy has only in-frame clones and lacks some. The table includes fewer than 70,000 clones, 80% to 95% detected once. Trimming stripped 10 bases from V and 3 bases from J, with 18 bases between. The CDR3 is 15 amino acids. Germline CDR1 is MNHNS and CDR2 is SASEGT. A few counts support this clone. Its antigen is currently unknown. This clonotype was obtained from an adult with an advanced solid tumor such as melanoma, head and neck, liver or kidney cancer. Sequencing used CD4+ or CD8+ T cells sorted from blood, obtained in a trial of the OX40 agonist ivuxolimab. The rearrangement links TRBV6-1 to TRBJ2-2; D is perhaps TRBD1 or TRBD2 (7 bases each). CDR3 loop: CATRGGGEDTGELFF. The CDR3 coding sequence is TGTGCCACCAGGGGGGGAGGGGAGGACACCGGGGAGCTGTTTTTT.